Below are 30 T cell receptor beta chains sequenced from a single sample in a study of cytomegalovirus exposure and HLA in healthy donors. PCR involved 60 Vbeta and 13 Jbeta primers. Produced via immunoSEQ multiplex PCR; TCRdb's table is partial and in-frame only. The sample lists 100,000 to 150,000 clones, more than 65% occurring once. Sequencing was performed on PBMCs. These receptor sequences come from a woman aged 40 to 49 in good health and CMV-seropositive.

The CDR3 nucleotides are TGCGCCAGCAGCTTGGGGCACGAGCAGTACTTC. Protein product: CASSLGHEQYF. The chain has TRBV5-1 and TRBJ2-7; no reliable D call. The CDR3 sequence is 11 residues long. Germline CDR1 and CDR2: SGHRS and YFSETQ. V dropped 0 bases and J dropped 5 bases, with 3 bases sitting between them.

This clone was counted between two and nine times. V and J are TRBV28 and TRBJ2-2; D ambiguous. The germline CDR1 and CDR2 sequences are MDHEN and SYDVKM. V lost 2 bases, J lost 1 base, and 2 bases lay in between. The CDR3 totals 13 residues. The CDR3 DNA sequence: TGTGCCAGCAGTTTACTGAACACCGGGGAGCTGTTTTTT. This encodes CASSLLNTGELFF. Drawing the rest from reference TRBV28 and TRBJ2-2, the complete variable domain is DVKVTQSSRYLVKRTGEKVFLECVQDMDHENMFWYRQDPGLGLRLIYFSYDVKMKEKGDIPEGYSVSREKKERFSLILESASTNQTSMYLCASSLLNTGELFFGEGSRLTVL.

The chain uses TRBV7-6 and TRBJ2-5; possibly TRBD1 for D (5 bases). With the DNA end fitting TRBJ2-7 better, the J assignment may be wrong. CDR3 length: 14 residues. CDR1 is SGHVS, CDR2 FNYEAQ, per germline. CDR3 sequence: CASSPLTETYEQYF. The CDR3 nucleotides read TGTGCCAGCAGCCCGCTGACAGAAACCTACGAGCAGTACTTC.

The chain combines TRBV2 with TRBJ2-2; 8 positions match TRBD2. CDR1 SNHLY and CDR2 FYNNEI come from the germline V gene. This CDR3 region has 15 residues. Trimming at V came to 6 bases and at J to 2 bases, leaving 5 bases not matched to a gene. This CDR3 is CASRGTRGNTGELFF. The DNA for the CDR3 is TGTGCCAGCAGGGGGACTAGGGGTAACACCGGGGAGCTGTTTTTT.

The chain employs TRBV28 and TRBJ1-2; 10 nucleotides agree with TRBD1. Germline lookup yields CDR1 MDHEN and CDR2 SYDVKM. This CDR3 has 15 amino acids. Trimming removed 4 bases from V and 5 bases from J; junction bases left unmatched: 7. CDR3 nucleotide sequence: TGTGCCAGCAGTTCTGAGGGACAGGGGAAGTATGGCTACACCTTC. The encoded protein is CASSSEGQGKYGYTF.

This clone was found once. The V and J genes are TRBV11-2 and TRBJ1-4; 7 bases are shared with TRBD1. The CDR3 extends over 13 amino acids. Losses at the gene ends were 2 bases for V and 6 bases for J; bases not matched to a gene: 0. Germline assignment: CDR1 SGHAT and CDR2 FQNNGV. CDR3 sequence reads: CASSLTGDEKLFF. CDR3 DNA: TGTGCCAGCAGCTTAACAGGGGATGAAAAACTGTTTTTT.

The gene calls are TRBV6-1 and TRBJ2-5; the match to TRBD2 covers 7 bases. The J call may not be correct, given that the DNA end is closer to TRBJ2-7. Germline-derived CDR1 and CDR2 are MNHNS and SASEGT. This CDR3 region has 14 residues. Written as DNA, the CDR3 is TGTGCCAGCAGTGTGACCGGGGGGACCTACGAGCAGTACTTC. Its protein is CASSVTGGTYEQYF.

The chain joins TRBV28 to TRBJ1-4; D is unresolved. This CDR3 region has 15 residues. The germline CDR1 and CDR2 sequences are MDHEN and SYDVKM. The V end lost 5 bases, the J end lost 4 bases, and 14 bases lay between the germline ends. CDR3 in amino acids: CASSPTRVLNEKLFF. The CDR3 DNA reads as TGTGCCAGCAGTCCAACCCGGGTCCTTAATGAAAAACTGTTTTTT.

This chain uses TRBV29-1 with TRBJ2-3; the match to TRBD2 covers 13 bases. The CDR3 extends over 17 amino acids. Germline V lookup: CDR1 SQVTM, CDR2 ANQGSEA. V gave up 4 bases and J gave up 1 base; unmatched junction bases: 8. The CDR3 region is CSVGRGGTSGGTDTQYF. Written as DNA, the CDR3 is TGCAGCGTTGGCCGTGGTGGGACTAGCGGGGGCACAGATACGCAGTATTTT.

The chain recombines TRBV6-1 with TRBJ2-2, with D unresolved. The germline CDR1 and CDR2 sequences are MNHNS and SASEGT. V lost 3 bases to trimming and J lost 9 bases, with 2 bases between them. This CDR3 is 10 amino acids long. The CDR3 bases are TGTGCCAGCAGTGACAGGGAGCTGTTTTTT. This translates into CASSDRELFF.

This sequence joins TRBV29-1 and TRBJ1-2, with TRBD1 as a possible D gene (5 bases). The germline gives CDR1 SQVTM, CDR2 ANQGSEA. V lost 6 bases to trimming and J lost 4 bases, with 6 bases between them. This CDR3 has 10 residues. CDR3: CSVDSYGYTF. The CDR3 DNA is TGCAGCGTCGACAGCTATGGCTACACCTTC.

V is TRBV28 and J is TRBJ2-7; 12 nucleotides align to TRBD2. J was trimmed by 6 bases and V by 8 bases; bases with no gene match: 8. The CDR3 runs 14 residues. Germline loops: CDR1 MDHEN, CDR2 SYDVKM. The CDR3 is CASSRLAGAGEQYF. CDR3 sequence (DNA): TGTGCCAGCTCTCGACTAGCGGGAGCGGGCGAGCAGTACTTC.

The chain is built from TRBV9 and TRBJ2-7, with 9 bases fitting TRBD2. Germline lookup yields CDR1 SGDLS and CDR2 YYNGEE. The V segment lost 2 bases and the J segment 5 bases; nucleotides outside the gene matches: 14. This CDR3 comprises 17 residues. The CDR3 region is CASSVGLQAGGGHEQYF. The DNA for the CDR3 is TGTGCCAGCAGCGTGGGTCTGCAAGCGGGAGGCGGCCACGAGCAGTACTTC.

This chain joins TRBV6-1 and TRBJ1-3; possible D gene TRBD1, 6 bases. V dropped 6 bases and J dropped 3 bases, with 9 bases sitting between them. The CDR3 runs to 13 residues. From germline, CDR1 is MNHNS and CDR2 SASEGT. The CDR3 DNA reads TGTGCCAGCAGGGACAGCGGTGGAAACACCATATATTTT. It translates to CASRDSGGNTIYF.

The chain combines TRBV5-1 with TRBJ2-1; tentative D call: TRBD2 (5 bases). This CDR3 contains 14 residues. Trimming shortened V by 3 bases and J by 5 bases, and 12 bases separated the two germline ends. CDR1 is SGHRS and CDR2 is YFSETQ in the germline V gene. CDR3: CASSYPTRNNEQFF. Written as DNA, the CDR3 is TGCGCCAGCAGCTATCCTACTAGGAACAATGAGCAGTTCTTC. Full variable domain (rest looked up from reference TRBV5-1 and TRBJ2-1): KAGVTQTPRYLIKTRGQQVTLSCSPISGHRSVSWYQQTPGQGLQFLFEYFSETQRNKGNFPGRFSGRQFSNSRSEMNVSTLELGDSALYLCASSYPTRNNEQFFGPGTRLTVL.

The chain links TRBV7-6 to TRBJ2-7, with 14 nucleotides matching TRBD2. The V gene end was trimmed by 3 bases and the J gene end by 4 bases; junction bases not matched to a gene: 2. The CDR3 loop spans 15 amino acids. CDR1 SGHVS and CDR2 FNYEAQ come from the germline V gene. DNA for the CDR3: TGTGCCAGCAGCTTGACTAGCGGGAGGGAATACGAGCAGTACTTC. Its protein is CASSLTSGREYEQYF.

The CDR3 nucleotides are TGTGCCACTCGAGATGACTACATGGGGTCCGGGGAAAAACTGTTTTTT. The encoded protein is CATRDDYMGSGEKLFF. The genes are TRBV6-6 and TRBJ1-4; D remains ambiguous. The germline V gene has CDR1 MNHNY and CDR2 SVGAGI (reference sequence). This CDR3 is 16 amino acids long. V was pared by 10 bases and J by 8 bases, with 26 bases between.

V is TRBV30 and J is TRBJ1-1; D is perhaps TRBD1 (5 bases). The CDR3 contains 13 residues. The ends were cut back, 2 bases at V and 6 bases at J, with 13 bases in the middle. Germline lookup yields CDR1 GTSNPN and CDR2 SVGIG (reference sequence). CDR3 nucleotide sequence: TGTGCCTGGAGTCGCGGAGGGACTGCTGAAGCTTTCTTT. Amino acids: CAWSRGGTAEAFF.

This clone appeared a few times. V usage is TRBV2 and J usage is TRBJ2-1; 11 bases are a match to TRBD2. Germline values: CDR1 SNHLY, CDR2 FYNNEI. This CDR3 contains 15 residues. The J segment lost 6 bases and the V segment lost 5 bases, leaving 6 bases of the junction unmatched. The chain's CDR3 is CASSQGLAASNEQFF. DNA for the CDR3: TGTGCCAGCAGTCAGGGACTAGCGGCCTCCAATGAGCAGTTCTTC.

V gene TRBV5-6 combines with J gene TRBJ2-1, with 11 nucleotides matching TRBD2. The CDR3 loop spans 16 amino acids. V shed 1 base, J shed 8 bases, and the junction held 8 bases outside the gene matches. CDR1 and CDR2 from the germline V gene are SGHDT and YYEEEE. The chain's CDR3 is CASSLLAGGRLDEQFF. The DNA for the CDR3 is TGTGCCAGCAGCTTGCTAGCGGGAGGCCGCTTGGATGAGCAGTTCTTC.

The V gene is TRBV28, the J gene TRBJ1-1; a weak D match, TRBD1 (6 bases). Germline V CDR1 and CDR2: MDHEN, SYDVKM. The CDR3 length is 20 residues. The V gene lost 6 bases and the J gene lost 5 bases, with 34 bases spanning the gap. CDR3 coding DNA: TGTGCCAGCAGCAACCTGCTAGTCAAGACTCGGGAGGGGAGGGGGACTGAAGCTTTCTTT. It encodes CASSNLLVKTREGRGTEAFF. Drawing the rest from reference TRBV28 and TRBJ1-1, the complete variable domain is DVKVTQSSRYLVKRTGEKVFLECVQDMDHENMFWYRQDPGLGLRLIYFSYDVKMKEKGDIPEGYSVSREKKERFSLILESASTNQTSMYLCASSNLLVKTREGRGTEAFFGQGTRLTVV.

The gene calls are TRBV27 and TRBJ2-6, with 7 bases aligning to TRBD2. CDR3 length equals 19 residues. The germline CDR1 and CDR2 sequences are MNHEY and SMNVEV (reference sequence). V lost 0 bases and J lost 2; bases outside the gene matches: 10. This chain's CDR3 is CASSLSEEGGLAGANVLTF. The CDR3 DNA reads TGTGCCAGCAGTTTATCTGAAGAGGGAGGGTTGGCTGGGGCCAACGTCCTGACTTTC.

The CDR3: CASRIQGAAGELFF. In DNA, the CDR3 is TGTGCCAGTAGGATACAGGGGGCTGCCGGGGAGCTGTTTTTT. The genes are TRBV19 and TRBJ2-2, with 9 nucleotides matching TRBD1. The length of the CDR3 is 14 residues. The J segment lost 6 bases and the V segment lost 6 bases, leaving 5 bases of the junction unmatched. CDR1 and CDR2 from the germline V gene are LNHDA and SQIVND (reference sequence). Using reference TRBV19 and TRBJ2-2 for the parts outside the CDR3, the full variable domain is DGGITQSPKYLFRKEGQNVTLSCEQNLNHDAMYWYRQDPGQGLRLIYYSQIVNDFQKGDIAEGYSVSREKKESFPLTVTSAQKNPTAFYLCASRIQGAAGELFFGEGSRLTVL.

CDR3 DNA sequence: TGTGCCAGCAGCTTAGATAGCACAGGGTCCGGCTACACCTTC. Residues: CASSLDSTGSGYTF. The chain uses TRBV11-3 and TRBJ1-2; D is perhaps TRBD1 (6 bases). The V end was cut by 0 bases, the J end by 8 bases, with 13 bases between. The CDR3 totals 14 residues. Germline assignment: CDR1 SGHNT and CDR2 YENEEA.

The chain employs TRBV2 and TRBJ1-1; no clear D gene. Germline CDR1 SNHLY, CDR2 FYNNEI. This CDR3 contains 15 residues. Trimming left V 7 bases short and J 0 bases short, with 15 bases between. Written as DNA, the CDR3 is TGTGCCAGCACCCCACCCCTTACAGTGAACACTGAAGCTTTCTTT. It is translated as CASTPPLTVNTEAFF.

The CDR3 nucleotides are TGTGCCTGGTCTTCAGGGACTAGCGTCTACAATGAGCAGTTCTTC. Translating it yields CAWSSGTSVYNEQFF. The V call is TRBV30, the J call TRBJ2-1, with TRBD2 identical over 10 bases. The junction had 7 bases not matched to a gene; V was cut back by 5 bases and J by 3 bases. Germline V gene sequence: CDR1 GTSNPN, CDR2 SVGIG (reference sequence). This CDR3 is 15 amino acids long. Full variable domain (rest looked up from reference TRBV30 and TRBJ2-1): SQTIHQWPATLVQPVGSPLSLECTVEGTSNPNLYWYRQAAGRGLQLLFYSVGIGQISSEVPQNLSASRPQDRQFILSSKKLLLSDSGFYLCAWSSGTSVYNEQFFGPGTRLTVL.

The V call is TRBV2, the J call TRBJ2-1, with D perhaps matching TRBD2 (6 bases). V was trimmed by 5 bases and J by 6 bases, leaving 17 bases between them. Germline V CDR1 and CDR2: SNHLY, FYNNEI. The CDR3 extends over 15 amino acids. CDR3: CASSPRGSIGNEQFF. Written as DNA, the CDR3 is TGTGCCAGCAGTCCGCGGGGCTCCATAGGCAATGAGCAGTTCTTC.

This chain links TRBV5-4 with TRBJ2-7; possible D gene TRBD2, 6 bases. The CDR3 has 13 amino acids. The germline V gene has CDR1 SGHNT and CDR2 YYREEE (reference sequence). Trimming took off 4 bases at V and 1 base at J, with 9 bases between the two ends. For the CDR3, the DNA is TGTGCCAGCAGCCCGGGACTGTCCTACGAGCAGTACTTC. It encodes CASSPGLSYEQYF.

The chain joins TRBV5-4 to TRBJ1-2; D may be TRBD1 (5 bases). Germline CDR1 SGHNT, CDR2 YYREEE (reference sequence). The CDR3 consists of 14 residues. The germline V and J ends were trimmed by 4 bases and 7 bases, with 17 bases remaining between them. The CDR3 is CASSPGSGGGGYTF. In DNA form, the CDR3 reads TGTGCCAGCAGCCCCGGTTCTGGGGGAGGTGGCTACACCTTC.

This chain uses TRBV5-1 with TRBJ2-7; maybe TRBD2 (6 bases). In germline, CDR1 is SGHRS, CDR2 YFSETQ. The CDR3 sequence is 15 residues long. Trimming stripped 0 bases from V and 0 bases from J, with 10 bases between. CDR3 residues: CASSLAAGSSYEQYF. In DNA form, the CDR3 reads TGCGCCAGCAGCTTGGCGGCCGGGAGCTCCTACGAGCAGTACTTC.